One sample yielded the 16 T cell receptor beta chains listed below, sequenced in a study of vaccination and CD4 T cells after COVID-19. Oncomine TCR Beta short-read sequencing was applied to DNA from cultured CD4+ T cells. TCRdb re-called the PCR reads with MiXCR, one entry per CDR3 protein. The table has over 7,500 distinct CDR3 sequences, around 68% seen once. Treatment in this sample: approximately 9-day PBMC culture with coronavirus spike peptide pools or control peptides (ViraFEST assay). Their target antigens are unknown. The source material was CD4+ T cells from blood, cultured in vitro. Receptors were obtained from a human donor who had recovered from COVID-19.

The chain combines TRBV7-9 with TRBJ1-6; D possibly corresponds to TRBD1 (5 bases). Per the germline V gene, CDR1 is SEHNR and CDR2 is FQNEAQ (reference sequence). Trimming pared 0 bases from V and 4 bases from J, leaving 13 bases between. This CDR3 spans 17 amino acids. In DNA form, the CDR3 reads TGTGCCAGCAGCTTAGCCCATACAGGTGGATATAATTCACCCCTCCACTTT. Translating gives CASSLAHTGGYNSPLHF.

This clonotype turned up a few times. The J gene is TRBJ1-5, the V gene TRBV6-1; 10 bases are a match to TRBD1. This CDR3 region has 16 residues. Germline assignment: CDR1 MNHNS and CDR2 SASEGT. Germline trimming cut 11 bases from V and 7 bases from J; bases unmatched to any gene: 17. The CDR3 is CACRPPGQGTGQPQHF. Here the CDR3 DNA reads TGTGCCTGTCGCCCCCCGGGACAGGGGACGGGGCAGCCCCAGCATTTT.

The rearrangement joins TRBV29-1 to TRBJ1-1, with 10 bases aligning to TRBD1. This CDR3 is 11 amino acids long. Per the germline V gene, CDR1 is SQVTM and CDR2 is ANQGSEA. With 4 bases clipped from V and 11 bases from J, the junction kept 4 bases outside the gene matches. The CDR3 is CSVGDRGSAFF. The CDR3 bases are TGCAGCGTTGGGGACAGGGGTTCCGCTTTCTTT.

The chain employs TRBV2 and TRBJ2-4, with D tentatively TRBD1 (5 bases). Deletions cut 1 base from V and 0 bases from J, with 7 bases between. Germline CDR1 reads SNHLY; CDR2 reads FYNNEI. This CDR3 has 15 residues. CDR3 DNA sequence: TGTGCCAGCAGTGAAGATAGGGGAGCCAAAAACATTCAGTACTTC. It codes for CASSEDRGAKNIQYF.

This rearrangement joins TRBV28 to TRBJ1-2, with D possibly TRBD1 on 6 matching bases. From germline, CDR1 is MDHEN and CDR2 SYDVKM. The CDR3 loop spans 12 amino acids. Between the trimmed V and J ends, which lost 3 bases and 10 bases, there was a span of 12 bases. The CDR3 nucleotides read TGTGCCAGCAGTTTCGTACAGGGAGCCTACACCTTC. It yields the protein CASSFVQGAYTF.

The chain employs TRBV20-1 and TRBJ2-1; the D gene is possibly TRBD1 (5 bases). The length of the CDR3 is 14 residues. V was shortened by 2 bases and J by 2 bases, with 10 bases between the two germline ends. Per the germline V gene, CDR1 is DFQATT and CDR2 is SNEGSKA (reference sequence). CDR3 in amino acids: CSARSQGAYNEQFF. For the CDR3, the DNA is TGCAGTGCTAGATCTCAGGGTGCCTACAATGAGCAGTTCTTC.

The rearrangement links TRBV27 to TRBJ2-1, with D perhaps TRBD2 (6 bases). V was shortened by 8 bases and J by 1 base, with 12 bases between the two germline ends. The CDR3 has 14 amino acids. CDR1 MNHEY and CDR2 SMNVEV come from the germline V gene (reference sequence). The CDR3 here is CASSRLVSYNEQFF. In DNA form, the CDR3 reads TGTGCCAGCTCGAGACTAGTTTCCTACAATGAGCAGTTCTTC.

The rearrangement uses TRBV11-3 and TRBJ2-3; TRBD2 matches 9 bases. V lost 7 bases and J lost 6; bases outside the gene matches: 14. CDR1 is SGHNT, CDR2 YENEEA, per germline. CDR3 size: 16 residues. This CDR3 reads CASNLHSGGLTDTQYF. Written as DNA, the CDR3 is TGTGCCAGCAATCTCCATAGCGGGGGCCTAACGGATACGCAGTATTTT.

The genes are TRBV24-1 and TRBJ2-3; 7 bases agree with TRBD1. The CDR3 sequence is 14 residues long. Germline assignment: CDR1 KGHDR and CDR2 SFDVKD. V dropped 9 bases and J dropped 2; count of bases not matched to a gene: 7. The CDR3 is CATADRTPTDTQYF. CDR3 coding DNA: TGTGCCACCGCGGACAGGACTCCCACAGATACGCAGTATTTT.

Of note for this clonotype: The junction differs from germline at one of its ends, possibly a read error. V usage is TRBV20-1 and J usage is TRBJ2-1; D is undetermined. From germline, CDR1 is DFQATT and CDR2 SNEGSKA (reference sequence). The CDR3 loop spans 12 amino acids. The CDR3 sequence is CSARVLVGEQFF. The CDR3 region has the DNA TGCAGTGCAAGAGTGTTGGTTGGTGAGCAGTTCTTC.

The gene calls are TRBV15 and TRBJ1-5, with D unclear. The CDR3 runs to 14 residues. In germline, CDR1 is LNHNV, CDR2 YYDKDF (reference sequence). Trimming removed 0 bases at V and 5 bases at J, with 8 bases between. The CDR3 here is CATSRDGSDQPQHF. CDR3 in DNA: TGTGCCACCAGCAGAGATGGTTCGGATCAGCCCCAGCATTTT.

This chain links TRBV7-2 with TRBJ1-2; D unresolved. CDR1 and CDR2 from the germline V gene are SGHTA and FQGNSA. V shed 5 bases and J shed 4 bases, with 14 bases lying between them. The CDR3 sequence is 14 residues long. CDR3 nucleotide sequence: TGTGCCAGCAGCCCGACACGGACGGCCTATGGCTACACCTTC. This translates into CASSPTRTAYGYTF.

The V gene is TRBV4-1, the J gene TRBJ2-5; TRBD1 matches 10 bases. CDR3 size: 15 residues. The germline gives CDR1 MGHRA, CDR2 YSYEKL. The V segment lost 3 bases and the J segment 2 bases; nucleotides outside the gene matches: 3. This chain's CDR3 is CASSQDRGNQETQYF. The CDR3 region has the DNA TGCGCCAGCAGCCAGGACAGGGGGAATCAAGAGACCCAGTACTTC.

The gene calls are TRBV7-9 and TRBJ2-1, with 7 bases fitting TRBD1. The V gene end was trimmed by 2 bases and the J gene end by 9 bases; junction bases not matched to a gene: 10. The CDR3 consists of 15 residues. Germline CDR1 and CDR2: SEHNR and FQNEAQ (reference sequence). In nucleotides, the CDR3 is TGTGCCAGCAGCTTACGAGGGGGCCTTGAGGCTGAGCAGTTCTTC. It encodes CASSLRGGLEAEQFF.

This sequence joins TRBV6-5 and TRBJ1-1; D remains unclear. The V end was cut by 4 bases, the J end by 7 bases, with 10 bases between. Germline CDR1 reads MNHEY; CDR2 reads SVGAGI. The CDR3 covers 12 residues. CDR3 amino acids: CASSWGWSEAFF. Written as DNA, the CDR3 is TGTGCCAGCAGTTGGGGTTGGAGTGAAGCTTTCTTT.

This clonotype was picked up a small number of times. V is TRBV10-3 and J is TRBJ2-7; D is undetermined. Germline CDR1 and CDR2: ENHRY and SYGVKD. Trimming took off 6 bases at V and 7 bases at J, with 19 bases between the two ends. This CDR3 is 14 amino acids long. The CDR3 bases are TGTGCCATCAGGGCGGCGTCCTTGGGGAAGGAGCAGTACTTC. Protein product: CAIRAASLGKEQYF.